This T cell receptor beta chain was found in a study of blood T cell repertoires in COVID-19. Whole-study context: Donors in the United States, Italy and Spain gave samples during acute or convalescent COVID-19. The cDNA or gDNA used as material had been derived from T cells, B-cell-depleted T cells, or PBMCs.

V was cut by 0 bases and J by 6 bases, with 12 bases left in between. The CDR3 totals 16 residues. The V gene's germline CDR1 is ENHRY and CDR2 SYGVKD. Authors' processing steps: Estimated nucleated cell counts came from reference gene primer amplification. Using immunoSEQ multiplex PCR, the repertoire was profiled, and TCRdb retains in-frame clones only, with some absent. V and J calls and clone size are as listed in that table; D and trimming were resolved from the DNA. Of more than 150,000 clones in the sample, under 85% were seen once. The source material was peripheral blood. The genes are TRBV10-3 and TRBJ1-6; TRBD1 is a possible D gene (5 bases). The TCR comes from a human donor in a cohort sampled during active COVID-19. The CDR3 region has the DNA TGTGCCATCAGTGAGTCCCGGGCAGGGCCTAATTCACCCCTCCACTTT. It yields the protein CAISESRAGPNSPLHF.